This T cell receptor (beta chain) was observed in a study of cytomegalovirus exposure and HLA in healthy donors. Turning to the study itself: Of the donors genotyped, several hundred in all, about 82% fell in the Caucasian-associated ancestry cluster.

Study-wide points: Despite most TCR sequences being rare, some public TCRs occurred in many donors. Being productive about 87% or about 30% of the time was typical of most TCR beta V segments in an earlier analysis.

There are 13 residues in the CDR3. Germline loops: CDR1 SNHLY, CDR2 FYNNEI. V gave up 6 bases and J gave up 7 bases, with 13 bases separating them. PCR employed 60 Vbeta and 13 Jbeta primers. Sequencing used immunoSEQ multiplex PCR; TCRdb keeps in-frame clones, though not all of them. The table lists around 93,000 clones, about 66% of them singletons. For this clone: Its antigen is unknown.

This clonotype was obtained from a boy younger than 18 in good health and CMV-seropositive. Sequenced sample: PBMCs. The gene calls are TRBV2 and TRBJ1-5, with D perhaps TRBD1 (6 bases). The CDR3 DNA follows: TGTGCCAGCAGCGCCGAGGGGGGGCAGCCCCAGCATTTT. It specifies CASSAEGGQPQHF.